Each of the 12 T cell receptor beta chains below was sequenced from the same sample in a study of PD-1 blockade in classical Hodgkin lymphoma. Time point reported: newly diagnosed, previously untreated cHL patient sample. The CD4+ T cells used were purified from thawed PBMCs through magnetic negative selection. The method was immunoSEQ multiplex PCR; TCRdb's version includes in-frame clones alone and lacks a portion of them. The sample consists of about 20,000 clones, about four fifths of them appearing once. Sequenced input: CD4+ T cells from blood. All receptors derive from a human donor with classical Hodgkin lymphoma.

This chain joins TRBV4-2 and TRBJ2-7; 9 bases align to TRBD2. This CDR3 spans 15 amino acids. Trimming at V came to 0 bases and at J to 4 bases, leaving 4 bases not matched to a gene. Germline CDR1 LGHNA, CDR2 YNFKEQ. This CDR3 reads CASSQEEREAYEQYF. The CDR3 DNA reads TGTGCCAGCAGCCAAGAGGAGCGGGAGGCTTACGAGCAGTACTTC.

The rearrangement links TRBV11-3 to TRBJ1-2; no reliable D call. Trimming stripped 0 bases from V and 5 bases from J, with 7 bases between. The CDR3 extends over 13 amino acids. CDR1 is SGHNT and CDR2 is YENEEA in the germline V gene. The CDR3 DNA reads TGTGCCAGCAGCTTAGAAGTGTCTTATGGCTACACCTTC. This translates into CASSLEVSYGYTF.

V gene TRBV29-1 combines with J gene TRBJ1-1, with D maybe TRBD1 (5 bases). Germline loops: CDR1 SQVTM, CDR2 ANQGSEA. V dropped 6 bases and J dropped 4 bases, with 15 bases sitting between them. The CDR3 has 13 residues. The CDR3 DNA reads TGCAGCGTCCACCAGGGCGGAGTCACTGAAGCTTTCTTT. This translates into CSVHQGGVTEAFF. The variable domain in full, with the rest retrieved from reference TRBV29-1 and TRBJ1-1, is SAVISQKPSRDICQRGTSLTIQCQVDSQVTMMFWYRQQPGQSLTLIATANQGSEATYESGFVIDKFPISRPNLTFSTLTVSNMSPEDSSIYLCSVHQGGVTEAFFGQGTRLTVV.

The chain carries TRBV7-9 and TRBJ1-4; D is ambiguous. Germline CDR1 and CDR2: SEHNR and FQNEAQ (reference sequence). CDR3 length: 13 amino acids. Trimming took 1 base from V and 8 from J, leaving 8 bases between them. The CDR3 nucleotides read TGTGCCAGCAGCTTAGATTTCGCGGAAAAACTGTTTTTT. Its translation: CASSLDFAEKLFF.

The rearrangement uses TRBV6-5 and TRBJ2-3, with 8 nucleotides matching TRBD1. This CDR3 has 14 residues. CDR1 is MNHEY and CDR2 is SVGAGI in the germline V gene. After removal of 6 bases from V and 7 bases from J, the junction contained 9 bases not matched to a gene. CDR3 in DNA: TGTGCCAGCAGCCTGGACAGGGTTAAGAATACGCAGTATTTT. Translating gives CASSLDRVKNTQYF.

The chain combines TRBV5-6 with TRBJ2-3, with a possible D match to TRBD2 (6 bases). The V gene's germline CDR1 is SGHDT and CDR2 YYEEEE. The CDR3 runs to 16 residues. V was clipped by 0 bases and J by 1 base, with 12 bases between them. CDR3 loop: CASSLDRRRGTDTQYF. The CDR3 nucleotides are TGTGCCAGCAGCTTGGACCGGAGGAGGGGCACAGATACGCAGTATTTT.

The CDR3 protein is CASSLMSQGNYEQYF. DNA for the CDR3: TGCGCCAGCAGCTTGATGAGTCAGGGGAACTACGAGCAGTACTTC. V gene TRBV5-1 combines with J gene TRBJ2-7; possible D gene TRBD1, 6 bases. The CDR3 runs 15 residues. V was pared by 1 base and J by 3 bases, with 14 bases between. The germline gives CDR1 SGHRS, CDR2 YFSETQ.

The rearrangement links TRBV28 to TRBJ2-1; D possibly corresponds to TRBD1 (6 bases). This CDR3 comprises 13 residues. V dropped 8 bases and J dropped 4 bases, with 12 bases sitting between them. Germline loops: CDR1 MDHEN, CDR2 SYDVKM. As DNA, the CDR3 is TGTGCCAGCGCCGGCGGACAGTACAATGAGCAGTTCTTC. Protein product: CASAGGQYNEQFF.

The V gene is TRBV5-1, the J gene TRBJ1-3; TRBD1 agrees at 7 bases. The CDR3 loop spans 16 amino acids. Per the germline V gene, CDR1 is SGHRS and CDR2 is YFSETQ. The J segment lost 5 bases and the V segment lost 0 bases, leaving 8 bases of the junction unmatched. The DNA for the CDR3 is TGCGCCAGCAGCTTGGGACAGGGTAGCGCAAGAAACACCATATATTTT. Translated, it gives CASSLGQGSARNTIYF.

The chain is built from TRBV27 and TRBJ2-7; 10 bases are shared with TRBD1. The CDR3 covers 15 residues. The germline V gene has CDR1 MNHEY and CDR2 SMNVEV (reference sequence). The ends lost 3 bases at V and 9 bases at J; junction bases unmatched: 11. CDR3 sequence (DNA): TGTGCCAGCAGTTTCACCGGGACAGGGGCGGAGGTGCAGTACTTC. This encodes CASSFTGTGAEVQYF.

The chain recombines TRBV10-3 with TRBJ2-1, with 8 bases matching TRBD2. This CDR3 comprises 14 residues. The germline gives CDR1 ENHRY, CDR2 SYGVKD. V gave up 5 bases and J gave up 5 bases; unmatched junction bases: 5. CDR3 coding DNA: TGTGCCATCAGTCAACGGACTAGCAACAATGAGCAGTTCTTC. This sequence encodes CAISQRTSNNEQFF.

The rearrangement joins TRBV9 to TRBJ2-1; 13 bases line up with TRBD2. This CDR3 contains 17 residues. The V segment lost 4 bases and the J segment 0 bases; nucleotides outside the gene matches: 4. Per germline, CDR1 SGDLS and CDR2 YYNGEE. CDR3 sequence reads: CASSLRTSGSSYNEQFF. Written as DNA, the CDR3 is TGTGCCAGCAGCCTTCGGACTAGCGGGAGCTCCTACAATGAGCAGTTCTTC.